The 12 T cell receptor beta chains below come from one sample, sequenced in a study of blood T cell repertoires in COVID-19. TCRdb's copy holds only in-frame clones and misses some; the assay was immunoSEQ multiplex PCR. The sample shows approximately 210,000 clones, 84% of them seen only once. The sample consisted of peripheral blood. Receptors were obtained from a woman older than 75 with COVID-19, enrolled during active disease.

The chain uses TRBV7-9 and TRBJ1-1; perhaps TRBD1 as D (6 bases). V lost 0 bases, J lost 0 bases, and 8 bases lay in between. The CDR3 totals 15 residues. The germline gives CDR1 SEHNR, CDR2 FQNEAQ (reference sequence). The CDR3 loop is CASSLAGHMNTEAFF. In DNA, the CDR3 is TGTGCCAGCAGCTTAGCGGGACACATGAACACTGAAGCTTTCTTT.

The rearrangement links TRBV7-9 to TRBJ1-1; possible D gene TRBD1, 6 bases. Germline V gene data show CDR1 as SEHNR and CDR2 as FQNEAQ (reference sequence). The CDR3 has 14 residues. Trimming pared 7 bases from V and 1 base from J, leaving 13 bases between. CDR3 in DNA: TGTGCCAGCACCAGAATACAGGGGAACACTGAAGCTTTCTTT. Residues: CASTRIQGNTEAFF.

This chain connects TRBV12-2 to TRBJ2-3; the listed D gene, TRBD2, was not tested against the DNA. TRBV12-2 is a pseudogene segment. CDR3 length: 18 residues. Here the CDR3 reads CASRLAAGTGGSTDTQYF. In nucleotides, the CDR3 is TGTGCAAGTCGCTTAGCGGCCGGGACGGGGGGAAGCACAGATACGCAGTATTTT.

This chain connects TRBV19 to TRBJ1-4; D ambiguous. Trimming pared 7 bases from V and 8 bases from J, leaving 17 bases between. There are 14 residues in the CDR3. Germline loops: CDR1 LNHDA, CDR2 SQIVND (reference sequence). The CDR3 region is CASINRGREEKLFF. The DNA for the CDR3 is TGTGCCAGTATAAATCGAGGGAGGGAGGAAAAACTGTTTTTT.

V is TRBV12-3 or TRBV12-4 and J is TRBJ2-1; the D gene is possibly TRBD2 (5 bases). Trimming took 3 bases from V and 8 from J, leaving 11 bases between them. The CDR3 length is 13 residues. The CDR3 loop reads CASSLGYGDEQFF. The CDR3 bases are TGTGCCAGCAGTTTGGGATACGGGGATGAGCAGTTCTTC.

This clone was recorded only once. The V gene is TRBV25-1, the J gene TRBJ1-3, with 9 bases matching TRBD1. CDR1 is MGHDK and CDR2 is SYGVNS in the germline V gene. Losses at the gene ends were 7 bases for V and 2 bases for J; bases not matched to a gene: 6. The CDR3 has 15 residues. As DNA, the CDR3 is TGTGCCAGCATTCCCACAGGGGGCCCTGGAAACACCATATATTTT. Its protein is CASIPTGGPGNTIYF.

The CDR3 coding sequence is TGTGCCAGCAGTGAGTCGGGTTATGGCTACACCTTC. It is translated as CASSESGYGYTF. The V call is TRBV6-4, the J call TRBJ1-2, with no clear D. Germline CDR1 reads MRHNA; CDR2 reads SNTAGT. CDR3 length: 12 amino acids. Between the trimmed V and J ends, which lost 3 bases and 5 bases, there was a span of 7 bases.

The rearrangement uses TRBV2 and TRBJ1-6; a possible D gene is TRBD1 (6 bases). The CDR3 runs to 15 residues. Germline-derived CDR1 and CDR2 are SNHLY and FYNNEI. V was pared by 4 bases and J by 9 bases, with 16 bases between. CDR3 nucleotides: TGTGCCAGCAGTGCCAGTGGGAGGGGGACTTCACCCCTCCACTTT. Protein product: CASSASGRGTSPLHF.

In nucleotides, the CDR3 is TGCGCCAGCCGCCGGGACAACTCCTACGAGCAGTACTTC. The encoded protein is CASRRDNSYEQYF. The J gene is TRBJ2-7, the V gene TRBV5-1; D might be TRBD1 (6 bases). Trimming stripped 7 bases from V and 0 bases from J, with 11 bases between. The CDR3 has 13 residues. In germline, CDR1 is SGHRS, CDR2 YFSETQ. Based on the CDR3 plus reference TRBV5-1 and TRBJ2-7, the full variable domain is KAGVTQTPRYLIKTRGQQVTLSCSPISGHRSVSWYQQTPGQGLQFLFEYFSETQRNKGNFPGRFSGRQFSNSRSEMNVSTLELGDSALYLCASRRDNSYEQYFGPGTRLTVT.

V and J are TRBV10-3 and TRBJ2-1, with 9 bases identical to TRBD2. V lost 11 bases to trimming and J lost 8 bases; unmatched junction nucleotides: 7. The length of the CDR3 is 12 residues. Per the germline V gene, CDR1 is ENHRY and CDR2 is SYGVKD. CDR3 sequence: CAAAGGRYEQFF. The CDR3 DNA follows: TGTGCCGCCGCGGGGGGGCGATATGAGCAGTTCTTC.

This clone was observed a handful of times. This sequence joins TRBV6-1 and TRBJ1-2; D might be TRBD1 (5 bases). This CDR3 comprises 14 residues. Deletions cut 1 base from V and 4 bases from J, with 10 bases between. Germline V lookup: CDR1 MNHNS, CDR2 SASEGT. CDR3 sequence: CASSEGGEIYGYTF. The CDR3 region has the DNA TGTGCCAGCAGTGAAGGGGGGGAAATCTATGGCTACACCTTC.

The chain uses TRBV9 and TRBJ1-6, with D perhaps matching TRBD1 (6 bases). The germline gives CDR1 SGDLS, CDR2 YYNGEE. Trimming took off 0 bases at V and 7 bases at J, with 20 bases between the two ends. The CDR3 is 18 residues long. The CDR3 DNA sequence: TGTGCCAGCAGCGTAGCCCCAGGGTTACAGGGCGGAAATTCACCCCTCCACTTT. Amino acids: CASSVAPGLQGGNSPLHF.